This is a list of T cell receptor beta chains from one sample in a study of cytomegalovirus exposure and HLA in healthy donors. Here immunoSEQ multiplex PCR was the method, and the copy in TCRdb shows in-frame clones only, minus some. Of 120,000 or so clones listed, about 90% are singletons. The sequenced material came from PBMCs. The receptors were sampled from a woman aged 18-30 years in good health and CMV-seronegative. The CDR3 runs from the conserved cysteine through the conserved F or W. The D gene is left open where the match is weak. Not every row has a clone size; where given, it reads once, few, many or a size class.

V gene	D gene	J gene	clone size	CDR3 DNA	CDR3 protein
TRBV11-2	NA	TRBJ2-3	NA	TGTGCCAGCAGCCGTCGACAGTCCAATACGCAGTATTTT	CASSRRQSNTQYF
TRBV19	NA	TRBJ2-1	NA	TGTGCCAGTAGTATTTCGTGGGCGGGGACCAATGAGCAGTTCTTC	CASSISWAGTNEQFF
TRBV30	NA	TRBJ2-7	NA	TGTGCCTGGAGTCTAGCACCCCGCTCCTACGAGCAGTACTTC	CAWSLAPRSYEQYF
TRBV2	TRBD1	TRBJ2-2	NA	TGTGCCACCACAGGGGTCGGCGGGGAGCTGTTTTTT	CATTGVGGELFF
TRBV15	NA	TRBJ2-3	NA	TGTGCCACCAGCCCCCGAGATCTCACAGATACGCAGTATTTT	CATSPRDLTDTQYF
TRBV10-3	NA	TRBJ2-1	NA	TGTGCCATCAGTGAAGGGGAATTTCGGGTTCTCAATGAGCAGTTCTTC	CAISEGEFRVLNEQFF
TRBV7-2	TRBD2	TRBJ2-7	few	TGTGCCAGCAGCTTGTGGAGCGGGGGCCCCTACGAGCAGTACTTC	CASSLWSGGPYEQYF
TRBV6-1	NA	TRBJ1-1	NA	TGTGCCAGCAGTCCCCCCGCGGCGTCTATCGCTGAAGCTTTCTTT	CASSPPAASIAEAFF
TRBV2	NA	TRBJ1-6	few	TGTGCCGGCCGGGGAAGCTCCTATAATTCACCCCTCCACTTT	CAGRGSSYNSPLHF
TRBV4-3	NA	TRBJ1-4	NA	TGCGCCAGCAGCCAAGATAGCGCAACTAATGAAAAACTGTTTTTT	CASSQDSATNEKLFF
TRBV5-1	NA	TRBJ2-1	few	TGCGCCAGCAAGTGGACTATCGTAGGCAATGAGCAGTTCTTC	CASKWTIVGNEQFF
TRBV4-3	NA	TRBJ1-4	NA	TGCGCCAGCAGCCAAGATCTAGGTTCCCCAACTAATGAAAAACTGTTTTTT	CASSQDLGSPTNEKLFF
TRBV28	TRBD2	TRBJ2-3	NA	TGTGCCAGCAGCTTCCACTTCCCCGGGACTAGCGGGGGTTCTAGCACAGATACGCAGTATTTT	CASSFHFPGTSGGSSTDTQYF
TRBV7-2	TRBD1	TRBJ1-2	NA	TGTGCCAGCAGCTTAGGCTCCGGGACAGGGGGCGGCTACACCTTC	CASSLGSGTGGGYTF
TRBV27	NA	TRBJ2-1	NA	TGTGCCAGCAGTTTAGGAGGGTCCTACAATGAGCAGTTCTTC	CASSLGGSYNEQFF
TRBV5-1	NA	TRBJ1-2	NA	TGCGCCAGCAGCTTGGATCCGGACTGGAGTGGCTACACCTTC	CASSLDPDWSGYTF
TRBV16	TRBD1	TRBJ1-2	NA	TGTGCCAGCAGCCCCCGACAGGGAGCCTATGGCTACACCTTC	CASSPRQGAYGYTF
TRBV9	TRBD2	TRBJ2-3	NA	TGTGCCAGCAGCCCCCAGCCGGGGGGAGATACGCAGTATTTT	CASSPQPGGDTQYF
TRBV11-2	TRBD1	TRBJ2-5	NA	TGTGCCAGCACCCTGGGGACAGGGGGGACCCAGTACTTC	CASTLGTGGTQYF
TRBV27	NA	TRBJ2-1	once	TGTGCCAGCAGTTCCCCGGCCAGGGTTGGCTACAATGAGCAGTTCTTC	CASSSPARVGYNEQFF
TRBV27	NA	TRBJ2-2	NA	TGTGCCAGCAGTTTATCCGGTCACACCGGGGAGCTGTTTTTT	CASSLSGHTGELFF
TRBV7-6	TRBD2	TRBJ2-7	NA	TGTGCCAGCAGCTTAGGGGCCCCCGGGACTAGCGGGGCCCCTTGGCAGTACTTC	CASSLGAPGTSGAPWQYF
TRBV7-9	NA	TRBJ1-3	NA	TGTGCCAGCAGCGTCCAGGGGAACACCATATATTTT	CASSVQGNTIYF
TRBV13	NA	TRBJ1-1	NA	TGTGCCAGCAGCTTAAATTACGGGGGTCGGGGGAACACTGAAGCTTTCTTT	CASSLNYGGRGNTEAFF
TRBV6-6	NA	TRBJ1-4	NA	TGTGCCAGCACTGGGACTAGGGAACTGTTTTTT	CASTGTRELFF
TRBV19	NA	TRBJ1-5	NA	TGTGCCAGTAACTCCCCGGGGATAGGGCCCCGATCCCCCCAGCATTTT	CASNSPGIGPRSPQHF
TRBV28	NA	TRBJ1-2	NA	TGTGCCAGTAAAACCGCAGTTAACTATGGCTACACCTTC	CASKTAVNYGYTF
TRBV6-1	NA	TRBJ2-3	NA	TGTGCCAGCAGTCCCGCGGAAACAGATACGCAGTATTTT	CASSPAETDTQYF
TRBV18	TRBD2	TRBJ2-7	NA	TGTGCCAGCTCAGGCGGACTAGCGGGAGCCTACGAGCAGTACTTC	CASSGGLAGAYEQYF
TRBV6-5	TRBD2	TRBJ2-1	NA	TGTGCCAGCAGTTTGGGACTAGCGGGGAACAATGAGCAGTTCTTC	CASSLGLAGNNEQFF
TRBV6-1	NA	TRBJ2-3	NA	TGTGCCAGCAGTGACGTTGGCGTACAGACAGATACGCAGTATTTT	CASSDVGVQTDTQYF
TRBV1	NA	TRBJ1-1	NA	TGCACCAGCAGCCAGTACCGGGACGAAGGGGGACAGGACACTGAAGCTTTCTTT	CTSSQYRDEGGQDTEAFF
TRBV5-1	NA	TRBJ2-7	NA	TGCGCCAGCAGCTTGTCATCCAGAACGGGCGAGCAGTACTTC	CASSLSSRTGEQYF